What follows are 30 T cell receptor beta chains derived from one specimen sequenced in a study of response to subunit inactivated influenza vaccine. TCRdb itself ran the RT-PCR reads through MiXCR, one entry per CDR3 protein. Here the sample spans over 650,000 distinct CDR3 sequences, 15% to 20% being singletons. The sample here was PBMCs from blood, taken around 5 days after vaccination. The receptors here all came from a man aged 50 to 59 who received an inactivated influenza vaccine.

This clonotype was seen a handful of times. The gene calls are TRBV27 and TRBJ2-7, with D possibly matching TRBD2 (7 bases). Per germline, CDR1 MNHEY and CDR2 SMNVEV (reference sequence). Trimming shortened V by 5 bases and J by 6 bases, and 20 bases separated the two germline ends. The CDR3 loop spans 15 amino acids. CDR3 in DNA: TGTGCCAGCAGTCTCACCCCCTTAGGGGGGGTCGAGCAGTACTTC. Translated, it gives CASSLTPLGGVEQYF.

This clonotype was observed a few times. The rearrangement uses TRBV7-2 and TRBJ2-1; TRBD1 or TRBD2 may be the D gene (6 bases each). Germline CDR1 is SGHTA and CDR2 is FQGNSA. This CDR3 spans 12 amino acids. The V end was cut by 5 bases, the J end by 8 bases, with 10 bases between. The CDR3 spells CASSQGGYEQFF. The CDR3 DNA sequence: TGTGCCAGCAGCCAAGGGGGGTATGAGCAGTTCTTC.

The rearrangement links TRBV7-3 to TRBJ1-3; 8 nucleotides agree with TRBD1. The V gene's germline CDR1 is SGHTA and CDR2 FQGTGA. V was clipped by 4 bases and J by 3 bases; unmatched bases: 2. The CDR3 spans 14 residues. The DNA of the CDR3 is TGTGCCAGCAGCTCGACAGGGGTTGGAAACACCATATATTTT. This sequence encodes CASSSTGVGNTIYF.

The chain combines TRBV6-1 with TRBJ2-2, with 9 nucleotides matching TRBD2. The V segment lost 4 bases and the J segment 5 bases; nucleotides outside the gene matches: 11. Looked up from germline, CDR1 is MNHNS and CDR2 is SASEGT. The CDR3 totals 17 residues. The CDR3: CASSVEAGGLKTGELFF. In DNA form, the CDR3 reads TGTGCCAGCAGTGTTGAGGCGGGGGGGCTAAAAACCGGGGAGCTGTTTTTT.

The chain links TRBV6-5 to TRBJ2-7; 11 nucleotides line up with TRBD2. From germline, CDR1 is MNHEY and CDR2 SVGAGI. V lost 0 bases to trimming and J lost 3 bases; unmatched junction nucleotides: 7. The CDR3 consists of 17 residues. The CDR3 DNA is TGTGCCAGCAGTTACTCGTGGCTAGCGGGAGGTAGCTACGAGCAGTACTTC. Protein product: CASSYSWLAGGSYEQYF.

In its sample, this clonotype was seen many times. The rearrangement joins TRBV20-1 to TRBJ1-2; D not resolved. The CDR3 loop spans 13 amino acids. V lost 0 bases to trimming and J lost 3 bases, with 8 bases between them. Germline V gene lookup returns CDR1 DFQATT and CDR2 SNEGSKA (reference sequence). The CDR3 region is CSARDEGHYGYTF. The CDR3 DNA sequence: TGCAGTGCTAGAGATGAGGGTCACTATGGCTACACCTTC.

This clonotype was seen a few times. The chain is built from TRBV12-3 or TRBV12-4 and TRBJ2-7; the D is unclear. The CDR3 spans 15 residues. V lost 2 bases, J lost 5 bases, and 16 bases lay in between. CDR3 sequence reads: CASSLSSRGDDEQYF. CDR3 nucleotide sequence: TGTGCCAGCAGTTTATCGTCTAGAGGAGACGACGAGCAGTACTTC.

This chain connects TRBV5-1 to TRBJ1-3; D is uncertain. This CDR3 is built from 14 residues. V lost 4 bases to trimming and J lost 0 bases, with 8 bases between them. Germline-derived CDR1 and CDR2 are SGHRS and YFSETQ. This chain's CDR3 is CASSPWLSGNTIYF. The CDR3 DNA follows: TGCGCCAGCAGCCCCTGGCTCTCTGGAAACACCATATATTTT.

This clonotype was seen many times. The rearrangement links TRBV20-1 to TRBJ2-7; no clear D. This CDR3 has 13 residues. V was clipped by 6 bases and J by 7 bases, with 19 bases between them. CDR1 and CDR2 from the germline V gene are DFQATT and SNEGSKA (reference sequence). The CDR3 region is CSASDPNLGEQYF. CDR3 sequence (DNA): TGCAGTGCCTCGGACCCAAACCTAGGGGAGCAGTACTTC.

This chain joins TRBV6-2 or TRBV6-3 and TRBJ2-3, with 11 bases identical to TRBD2. Germline V gives CDR1 MNHEY, CDR2 SVGEGT. J was trimmed by 4 bases and V by 6 bases; bases with no gene match: 6. The CDR3 is made up of 15 amino acids. The CDR3 is CASSLAGGEADTQYF. The CDR3 DNA is TGTGCCAGCAGCCTAGCGGGAGGAGAGGCAGATACGCAGTATTTT.

Only a few counts were recorded for this clonotype. The gene calls are TRBV7-3 and TRBJ2-3; no definite D call. The CDR3 extends over 14 amino acids. V lost 2 bases and J 2 bases, leaving 8 bases between the germline ends. CDR1 and CDR2 (germline): SGHTA, FQGTGA. The CDR3 protein is CASSLRSNTDTQYF. The CDR3 DNA sequence: TGTGCCAGCAGCTTACGAAGCAACACAGATACGCAGTATTTT. Full variable domain (missing parts from reference TRBV7-3 and TRBJ2-3): GAGVSQTPSNKVTEKGKYVELRCDPISGHTALYWYRQSLGQGPEFLIYFQGTGAADDSGLPNDRFFAVRPEGSVSTLKIQRTERGDSAVYLCASSLRSNTDTQYFGPGTRLTVL.

This chain connects TRBV20-1 to TRBJ1-2; D gene uncertain. V dropped 4 bases and J dropped 5 bases, with 11 bases sitting between them. Germline V gene sequence: CDR1 DFQATT, CDR2 SNEGSKA (reference sequence). There are 12 residues in the CDR3. CDR3 in amino acids: CSANPGVYGYTF. Written as DNA, the CDR3 is TGCAGTGCTAATCCGGGAGTATATGGCTACACCTTC.

The rearrangement links TRBV6-6 to TRBJ2-5; 9 bases fit TRBD1. Germline V gives CDR1 MNHNY, CDR2 SVGAGI (reference sequence). Unmatched junction bases numbered 5, after V lost 5 bases and J lost 7 bases. This CDR3 spans 13 amino acids. The CDR3 nucleotides are TGTGCCAGCAGTACAGGGGGCGCGACGACCCAGTACTTC. Residues: CASSTGGATTQYF.

This chain joins TRBV11-1 and TRBJ2-1; 13 bases line up with TRBD2. This CDR3 is built from 16 residues. V lost 5 bases, J lost 7 bases, and 8 bases stayed unmatched. CDR1 and CDR2 (germline): SGHAT, FQDESV (reference sequence). The CDR3 loop is CASSARLAGGPNEQFF. CDR3 bases: TGTGCCAGCAGCGCCAGACTAGCGGGGGGCCCGAATGAGCAGTTCTTC. The complete variable domain, with remaining parts taken from reference TRBV11-1 and TRBJ2-1, reads EAEVAQSPRYKITEKSQAVAFWCDPISGHATLYWYRQILGQGPELLVQFQDESVVDDSQLPKDRFSAERLKGVDSTLKIQPAELGDSAMYLCASSARLAGGPNEQFFGPGTRLTVL.

The rearrangement joins TRBV2 to TRBJ2-1; D perhaps matches TRBD2 (5 bases). From germline, CDR1 is SNHLY and CDR2 FYNNEI. V shed 7 bases and J shed 12 bases, with 19 bases lying between them. The CDR3 loop spans 13 amino acids. CDR3 sequence reads: CASTPGRGSGQFF. For the CDR3, the DNA is TGTGCCAGCACCCCCGGTCGCGGGTCGGGGCAGTTCTTC. Based on the CDR3 plus reference TRBV2 and TRBJ2-1, the full variable domain is EPEVTQTPSHQVTQMGQEVILRCVPISNHLYFYWYRQILGQKVEFLVSFYNNEISEKSEIFDDQFSVERPDGSNFTLKIRSTKLEDSAMYFCASTPGRGSGQFFGPGTRLTVL.

A few counts support this clonotype. The rearrangement joins TRBV20-1 to TRBJ1-5, with D perhaps matching TRBD1 (5 bases). CDR1 is DFQATT, CDR2 SNEGSKA, per germline (reference sequence). The CDR3 runs 14 residues. V lost 1 base and J 2 bases, leaving 9 bases between the germline ends. DNA for the CDR3: TGCAGTGCTAGAGGGGGGGTGGGCAATCAGCCCCAGCATTTT. Translation: CSARGGVGNQPQHF.

This clonotype was counted at least ten times. The V and J genes are TRBV20-1 and TRBJ2-7; D not resolved. Germline loops: CDR1 DFQATT, CDR2 SNEGSKA (reference sequence). The CDR3 extends over 15 amino acids. The V gene lost 1 base and the J gene lost 3 bases, with 16 bases spanning the gap. The CDR3 reads CSARVFFPGRYEQYF. CDR3 sequence (DNA): TGCAGTGCTAGAGTGTTTTTCCCCGGCCGCTACGAGCAGTACTTC.

This clonotype was recorded a few times. The rearrangement joins TRBV10-3 to TRBJ1-2; D gene uncertain. Trimming cost V 0 bases and J 7 bases, with 6 bases left between them. CDR3 length: 12 amino acids. Germline values: CDR1 ENHRY, CDR2 SYGVKD. The CDR3 sequence: CAISESTSGYTF. Here the CDR3 DNA reads TGTGCCATCAGTGAGTCGACAAGTGGCTACACCTTC.

The sample holds a few counts of this clonotype. The rearrangement uses TRBV29-1 and TRBJ2-2; D is possibly TRBD1 (6 bases). CDR1 and CDR2 (germline): SQVTM, ANQGSEA. CDR3 length equals 15 residues. V was clipped by 7 bases and J by 0 bases, with 15 bases between them. Here the CDR3 DNA reads TGCAGCGCCAATACAGGGATCGCGAACACCGGGGAGCTGTTTTTT. This sequence encodes CSANTGIANTGELFF.

The rearrangement links TRBV11-2 to TRBJ2-3; 8 nucleotides agree with TRBD1. With 6 bases clipped from V and 0 bases from J, the junction kept 11 bases outside the gene matches. The CDR3 is 17 residues long. Germline CDR1 reads SGHAT; CDR2 reads FQNNGV. CDR3 coding DNA: TGTGCCAGCAGTAAAACGGACAGGGCTGGGAGCACAGATACGCAGTATTTT. Translated: CASSKTDRAGSTDTQYF.

This clonotype appeared many times. The chain uses TRBV20-1 and TRBJ2-3, with a tentative D call TRBD2 (6 bases). This CDR3 comprises 15 residues. V was trimmed by 4 bases and J by 2 bases, leaving 16 bases between them. Looked up from germline, CDR1 is DFQATT and CDR2 is SNEGSKA (reference sequence). The CDR3 loop is CSATQRAGNTDTQYF. DNA of the CDR3: TGCAGTGCTACTCAACGGGCGGGGAACACAGATACGCAGTATTTT.

This clonotype was observed at least ten times. The chain couples TRBV29-1 to TRBJ2-2, with a tentative D call TRBD2 (5 bases). Trimming left V 7 bases short and J 4 bases short, with 16 bases between. In germline, CDR1 is SQVTM, CDR2 ANQGSEA. This CDR3 has 14 residues. CDR3 sequence (DNA): TGCAGCGCACTGAGAGGGTCTAGCACCGGGGAGCTGTTTTTT. Encoded protein: CSALRGSSTGELFF.

The table lists this clonotype with a few counts. The V and J genes are TRBV20-1 and TRBJ1-2; D not certain. The CDR3 spans 13 residues. Germline lookup yields CDR1 DFQATT and CDR2 SNEGSKA (reference sequence). Trimming removed 5 bases from V and 0 bases from J, with 10 bases in between. The CDR3 DNA reads as TGCAGTGCTGAAACAGCAACTAACTATGGCTACACCTTC. Translating it yields CSAETATNYGYTF.

This clonotype was seen only a few times. CDR3 sequence (DNA): TGTGCCAGCAGTTCGGCAGGGAGGTTCCAGTACTTC. This encodes CASSSAGRFQYF. The chain carries TRBV28 and TRBJ2-5; possibly TRBD2 for D (6 bases). Trimming removed 4 bases from V and 10 bases from J, with 13 bases in between. Germline V gene data show CDR1 as MDHEN and CDR2 as SYDVKM. The CDR3 length is 12 residues. Supplemented by reference TRBV28 and TRBJ2-5, the full variable domain reads DVKVTQSSRYLVKRTGEKVFLECVQDMDHENMFWYRQDPGLGLRLIYFSYDVKMKEKGDIPEGYSVSREKKERFSLILESASTNQTSMYLCASSSAGRFQYFGPGTRLLVL.

This clonotype appeared a few times. It is likely a read error, because the conserved phenylalanine at the end of the CDR3 is missing. The chain recombines TRBV20-1 with TRBJ1-1; D gene ambiguous. This CDR3 is 11 amino acids long. V was clipped by 6 bases and J by 3 bases, with 8 bases between them. The germline V gene has CDR1 DFQATT and CDR2 SNEGSKA (reference sequence). In DNA, the CDR3 is TGCAGTGCGGGCACGTACACTGAAGCTTTCTTG. Encoded protein: CSAGTYTEAFL.

This clonotype was counted a few times. The chain is built from TRBV12-3 or TRBV12-4 and TRBJ2-1; no clear D gene. The CDR3 consists of 14 residues. Trimming took 6 bases from V and 0 from J, leaving 9 bases between them. CDR3 bases: TGTGCCAGCAGCAGGTATAGCTCCTACAATGAGCAGTTCTTC. This gives the protein CASSRYSSYNEQFF.

V is TRBV6-5 and J is TRBJ2-7, with D uncertain. V lost 0 bases, J lost 6 bases, and 12 bases lay in between. The germline V gene has CDR1 MNHEY and CDR2 SVGAGI. The CDR3 length is 14 residues. The chain's CDR3 is CASSYSNSRSEQYF. The CDR3 DNA reads as TGTGCCAGCAGTTACTCGAATTCTAGGAGCGAGCAGTACTTC.

J is TRBJ2-5 and V is TRBV11-2; D gene unclear. The length of the CDR3 is 13 residues. Trimming stripped 1 base from V and 3 bases from J, with 6 bases between. CDR1 SGHAT and CDR2 FQNNGV come from the germline V gene. The CDR3 spells CASSLGTKETQYF. The CDR3 DNA sequence: TGTGCCAGCAGCTTAGGAACCAAAGAGACCCAGTACTTC.

This chain connects TRBV10-2 to TRBJ2-1; a possible D gene is TRBD1 (6 bases). CDR1 is WSHSY, CDR2 SAAADI, per germline. The CDR3 covers 14 residues. Trimming left V 2 bases short and J 8 bases short, with 13 bases between. The CDR3 protein is CASSETGLLDEQFF. CDR3 bases: TGCGCCAGCAGTGAGACAGGGCTACTAGATGAGCAGTTCTTC.

This chain uses TRBV6-1 with TRBJ1-6, with D unresolved. Germline lookup yields CDR1 MNHNS and CDR2 SASEGT. V lost 5 bases to trimming and J lost 1 base, with 12 bases between them. This CDR3 region has 16 residues. The CDR3 spells CASSRGEESYNSPLHF. Here the CDR3 DNA reads TGTGCCAGCAGTCGTGGGGAGGAGTCCTATAATTCACCCCTCCACTTT.